A selection of T cell receptor beta chains follows, all from one sample in a study of metastatic and nonmetastatic thyroid tumors. TCRdb re-called the PCR reads via MiXCR. The sample carries under 30,000 clones, 23% recorded once. The sequenced material came from blood. Source of these receptors: a female donor with papillary thyroid cancer or a benign thyroid nodule (not recorded which). Some clones in this sample may be carry-over from other donors' samples. Each CDR3 is given without its conserved first and last residue. Size values are once, few and many counts, or a class for expanded clones, and some rows have none.

J,V,size,CDR3
TRBJ1-5,TRBV5-6,many,ASSLSWNQPQH
TRBJ1-1,TRBV9,many,ASSSGTQVRDTEAF
TRBJ2-7,TRBV20-1,medium-sized,SASPSSGSSYEQY
TRBJ1-5,TRBV10-3,many,AISPGDYSNQPQH
TRBJ1-2,TRBV7-9,many,ASSPTDGGYRYT
TRBJ2-5,TRBV6-4,-,ARSDPGQGSQTQY
TRBJ2-2,TRBV30,many,AWSVGGAAAGELF
TRBJ2-3,TRBV9,many,ASSPTGTGLDTQY
TRBJ1-1,TRBV28,-,ARIGTVGSPIH
TRBJ2-3,TRBV29-1,many,SVESDAADTQY
TRBJ2-7,TRBV4-1,many,ASSQGRSTYEQY
TRBJ1-5,TRBV10-2,many,ASSEQGTGWQPQH
TRBJ1-2,TRBV28,many,ASSLWTGGYGYT
TRBJ2-7,TRBV30,many,AWSVRGGVLSSYEQY
TRBJ1-1,TRBV6-1,many,ASHLTGRGAF
TRBJ2-7,TRBV6-1,medium-sized,ASSPGLAAEQY
TRBJ2-5,TRBV24-1,many,ATSDLKQETQY
TRBJ2-3,TRBV5-6,many,ASSLAGAPGGDTQC
TRBJ2-3,TRBV12-3/TRBV12-4,-,ASSLPSPNSDTQY
TRBJ2-7,TRBV20-1,medium-sized,SARGESGAPNYDYEQY
TRBJ2-1,TRBV6-1,medium-sized,ASSIHHASYNEQF
TRBJ2-5,TRBV4-1,many,ASSLLAGRETQY
TRBJ1-1,TRBV30,-,AWGCGQWSAEAF
TRBJ1-1,TRBV20-1,many,SASDTTNTEAF
TRBJ1-6,TRBV14,many,ASSQLGQGNSPLH
TRBJ2-7,TRBV19,-,AIIIGDYEQY
TRBJ2-5,TRBV4-3,few,ASNRGQQGGETQY
TRBJ1-1,TRBV10-1,many,ASSEGQVLNTEAF
TRBJ1-1,TRBV18,-,ASSPITGFTEAF
TRBJ2-5,TRBV20-1,many,SAFKGQETQY
TRBJ1-5,TRBV7-8,many,ASSPPGVGDQPQH
TRBJ2-7,TRBV24-1,medium-sized,ATSDWTGPYEQY
TRBJ1-5,TRBV12-3/TRBV12-4,many,ASSLSRSNQPQH
TRBJ2-3,TRBV4-2,many,ASSQIGWSTDTQY
TRBJ1-5,TRBV4-1,many,ASSQRQGTSNQPQH
TRBJ1-1,TRBV7-3,many,ASSLGGLKTEAF
TRBJ2-1,TRBV2,many,ASGHTTGVGEQF
TRBJ2-1,TRBV5-1,many,ASSLRVMGTSEQQF
TRBJ1-3,TRBV11-1,many,ASSLGGVPSGNTIY
TRBJ2-3,TRBV5-1,few,TSSLGLGPGTQY
TRBJ2-7,TRBV7-9,-,ASTNGNERYEQY
TRBJ2-5,TRBV20-1,many,SARDLRVTETQY
TRBJ1-6,TRBV10-3,many,AISSGNSPLH
TRBJ2-7,TRBV11-1,many,ASSPSQGQPYYEQY
TRBJ1-1,TRBV7-9,many,ASSEGQPGTEAF
TRBJ1-2,TRBV25-1,many,ASSEWEAVGYGYT
TRBJ2-5,TRBV10-3,-,GLMAGGEETQY